This passage covers 22 T cell receptor beta chains from one sample sequenced in a study of T cell clonotyping in hematopoietic cell transplantation. Time point defined: recipient sample about 28 days before transplant, after cytoreduction. TCRdb's table, derived via immunoSEQ multiplex PCR, lists solely in-frame clones and lacks some. The sample contains about 41,000 clones, roughly four fifths of which appear only once. The source material was peripheral blood mononuclear cells, sampled before stem cell transplant. Source of these receptors: a man aged 55 to 70 with myelodysplastic syndrome. Some clones in this sample may be carry-over from other donors' samples.

CDR3 sequence reads: CASSFGIKYEQYF. Written as DNA, the CDR3 is TGTGCCAGCAGCTTCGGGATTAAATACGAGCAGTACTTC. The chain couples TRBV7-8 to TRBJ2-7; the D gene is possibly TRBD2 (5 bases). In germline, CDR1 is SGHVS, CDR2 FQNEAQ. This CDR3 is 13 amino acids long. V dropped 3 bases and J dropped 4 bases, with 10 bases sitting between them.

V and J are TRBV7-9 and TRBJ1-2; TRBD1 matches at 10 bases. Germline CDR1 is SEHNR and CDR2 is FQNEAQ (reference sequence). The CDR3 runs to 15 residues. Trimming removed 4 bases from V and 8 bases from J; junction bases left unmatched: 10. CDR3 loop: CASSSHDRGPGGYTF. DNA for the CDR3: TGTGCCAGCAGCTCTCACGACAGGGGGCCGGGGGGCTACACCTTC.

The gene calls are TRBV5-1 and TRBJ2-3; 7 nucleotides align to TRBD2. After removal of 2 bases from V and 2 bases from J, the junction contained 8 bases not matched to a gene. Germline lookup yields CDR1 SGHRS and CDR2 YFSETQ. This CDR3 is built from 16 residues. CDR3 sequence (DNA): TGCGCCAGCAGCTTCTCCGGGGGGAGAGTCACAGATACGCAGTATTTT. Its translation: CASSFSGGRVTDTQYF.

A few counts support this clone. The chain recombines TRBV6-1 with TRBJ2-2; TRBD1 might be the D (5 bases). V lost 10 bases to trimming and J lost 1 base, with 13 bases between them. The CDR3 is made up of 14 amino acids. CDR1 and CDR2 (germline): MNHNS, SASEGT. The CDR3 sequence: CATCSDRNTGELFF. Written as DNA, the CDR3 is TGTGCCACCTGCAGTGACAGGAACACCGGGGAGCTGTTTTTT.

The V gene is TRBV27, the J gene TRBJ1-5; D gene unclear. Trimming took 3 bases from V and 4 from J, leaving 7 bases between them. The CDR3 has 13 residues. Germline-derived CDR1 and CDR2 are MNHEY and SMNVEV (reference sequence). The CDR3 region has the DNA TGTGCCAGCAGTTTCCGTATGAATCAGCCCCAGCATTTT. Translation gives CASSFRMNQPQHF.

The gene calls are TRBV9 and TRBJ1-2; D might be TRBD1 (5 bases). In germline, CDR1 is SGDLS, CDR2 YYNGEE. The CDR3 totals 15 residues. Trimming shortened V by 4 bases and J by 4 bases, and 17 bases separated the two germline ends. This chain's CDR3 is CASSYGAHEGYGYTF. The DNA for the CDR3 is TGTGCCAGCAGCTACGGGGCGCACGAGGGCTATGGCTACACCTTC.

The chain has TRBV9 and TRBJ2-7, with 8 bases fitting TRBD1. This CDR3 has 14 amino acids. From germline, CDR1 is SGDLS and CDR2 YYNGEE. With 4 bases clipped from V and 2 bases from J, the junction kept 5 bases outside the gene matches. The CDR3 reads CASSPWDRTYEQYF. The DNA for the CDR3 is TGTGCCAGCAGCCCTTGGGACAGGACCTACGAGCAGTACTTC.

The chain employs TRBV7-9 and TRBJ2-3; the match to TRBD1 covers 8 bases. Germline lookup yields CDR1 SEHNR and CDR2 FQNEAQ (reference sequence). This CDR3 has 15 amino acids. With 1 base clipped from V and 8 bases from J, the junction kept 8 bases outside the gene matches. The DNA of the CDR3 is TGTGCCAGCAGCTTAGGACAGGGGACAGCGGGTACGCAGTATTTT. It yields the protein CASSLGQGTAGTQYF. Using reference TRBV7-9 and TRBJ2-3 for the parts outside the CDR3, the full variable domain is DTGVSQNPRHKITKRGQNVTFRCDPISEHNRLYWYRQTLGQGPEFLTYFQNEAQLEKSRLLSDRFSAERPKGSFSTLEIQRTEQGDSAMYLCASSLGQGTAGTQYFGPGTRLTVL.

The chain couples TRBV5-4 to TRBJ2-7, with 7 bases identical to TRBD1. Germline lookup yields CDR1 SGHNT and CDR2 YYREEE (reference sequence). V gave up 2 bases and J gave up 2 bases; unmatched junction bases: 4. The CDR3 has 14 amino acids. CDR3 coding DNA: TGTGCCAGCAGCTTTGGGGACAGACCCTACGAGCAGTACTTC. As protein: CASSFGDRPYEQYF.

The chain recombines TRBV9 with TRBJ2-1; 7 bases line up with TRBD1. This CDR3 contains 14 residues. Trimming removed 4 bases from V and 10 bases from J; junction bases left unmatched: 11. Looked up from germline, CDR1 is SGDLS and CDR2 is YYNGEE. CDR3 nucleotides: TGTGCCAGCAGCCTGGGACAGCCGGGGTCGGAGCAGTTCTTC. Encoded protein: CASSLGQPGSEQFF.

By proportion, this clone is medium-sized (0.01 to 0.1%). The CDR3 DNA sequence: TGTGCCAGTATTTCAGGGACAGGGGGAAATGGCTACACCTTC. It translates to CASISGTGGNGYTF. This sequence joins TRBV19 and TRBJ1-2; 11 positions match TRBD1. Per germline, CDR1 LNHDA and CDR2 SQIVND (reference sequence). The CDR3 covers 14 residues. The ends lost 7 bases at V and 6 bases at J; junction bases unmatched: 7.

V gene TRBV6-1 combines with J gene TRBJ2-2; TRBD1 is a possible D gene (5 bases). The germline CDR1 and CDR2 sequences are MNHNS and SASEGT. Deletions cut 7 bases from V and 7 bases from J, with 7 bases between. The CDR3 runs to 11 residues. The CDR3 is CASIGVGELFF. CDR3 nucleotides: TGTGCCAGCATAGGGGTCGGGGAGCTGTTTTTT.

This clone appeared once. This chain links TRBV19 with TRBJ1-1, with D unclear. Germline CDR1 reads LNHDA; CDR2 reads SQIVND (reference sequence). Deletions cut 3 bases from V and 1 base from J, with 6 bases between. This CDR3 has 13 amino acids. CDR3 sequence reads: CASSMLQNTEAFF. In DNA form, the CDR3 reads TGTGCCAGTAGTATGCTTCAGAACACTGAAGCTTTCTTT.

The chain has TRBV7-9 and TRBJ1-1; unclear D gene. The germline gives CDR1 SEHNR, CDR2 FQNEAQ (reference sequence). Deletions cut 5 bases from V and 0 bases from J, with 16 bases between. The CDR3 length is 16 residues. The CDR3 DNA is TGTGCCAGCAGCCCCGTGGTCTCCTCCATGAACACTGAAGCTTTCTTT. It specifies CASSPVVSSMNTEAFF.

The J gene is TRBJ2-5, the V gene TRBV30, with a tentative D call TRBD1 (6 bases). Germline CDR1 and CDR2: GTSNPN and SVGIG (reference sequence). Trimming left V 4 bases short and J 1 base short, with 13 bases between. The CDR3 totals 14 residues. CDR3: CAWITRGSQETQYF. CDR3 coding DNA: TGTGCCTGGATTACCAGGGGTAGCCAAGAGACCCAGTACTTC.

J is TRBJ2-2 and V is TRBV29-1, with 9 bases identical to TRBD1. The V segment lost 4 bases and the J segment 6 bases; nucleotides outside the gene matches: 3. Per the germline V gene, CDR1 is SQVTM and CDR2 is ANQGSEA. CDR3 length equals 13 residues. CDR3 DNA: TGCAGCGTTGCCCGGACAGGGGCCGGGGAGCTGTTTTTT. Encoded protein: CSVARTGAGELFF.

This clone was recorded a few times. The chain links TRBV11-2 to TRBJ1-2; TRBD1 agrees at 7 bases. The J segment lost 7 bases and the V segment lost 4 bases, leaving 12 bases of the junction unmatched. CDR1 and CDR2 from the germline V gene are SGHAT and FQNNGV. This CDR3 comprises 15 residues. CDR3 sequence reads: CASSSRVGAGGGYTF. The CDR3 DNA follows: TGTGCCAGCAGCTCCCGAGTAGGGGCAGGGGGTGGCTACACCTTC.

The CDR3, as DNA: TGTGCCAGCAGCTTACGCCGAGAGGCTGGAAACACCATATATTTT. Protein product: CASSLRREAGNTIYF. The chain couples TRBV7-8 to TRBJ1-3; D not certain. The germline V gene encodes CDR1 SGHVS and CDR2 FQNEAQ. This CDR3 contains 15 residues. V lost 2 bases, J lost 2 bases, and 10 bases lay in between.

This clone was found a few times. One junction end does not reproduce the germline sequence, and a read error may be involved. The V gene is TRBV7-6, the J gene TRBJ1-6, with no clear D. CDR3 length: 12 residues. Germline V CDR1 and CDR2: SGHVS, FNYEAQ. As DNA, the CDR3 is TGTGCCAGCGGCTTTCTTAATTCACCCCTCCACTTT. This translates into CASGFLNSPLHF.

The chain couples TRBV27 to TRBJ1-1; no clear D gene. The germline gives CDR1 MNHEY, CDR2 SMNVEV (reference sequence). Trimming stripped 2 bases from V and 7 bases from J, with 14 bases between. This CDR3 comprises 14 residues. CDR3 bases: TGTGCCAGCAGTTTAAGGACCTCAATCCTTGAAGCTTTCTTT. Amino acids: CASSLRTSILEAFF.

The CDR3, as DNA: TGTGCCTGGAGCGCAAGGATGACAGCGACCCTCACAGATACGCAGTATTTT. It codes for CAWSARMTATLTDTQYF. This rearrangement joins TRBV30 to TRBJ2-3; TRBD1 might be the D (5 bases). Germline V gene lookup returns CDR1 GTSNPN and CDR2 SVGIG (reference sequence). Trimming took off 3 bases at V and 2 bases at J, with 21 bases between the two ends. The CDR3 extends over 17 amino acids.

The chain has TRBV5-1 and TRBJ2-2; 10 bases fit TRBD1. Germline loops: CDR1 SGHRS, CDR2 YFSETQ. V shed 3 bases, J shed 3 bases, and the junction held 2 bases outside the gene matches. This CDR3 contains 15 residues. CDR3 loop: CASSSGQGDTGELFF. The CDR3 nucleotides are TGCGCCAGCAGCTCCGGACAGGGGGACACCGGGGAGCTGTTTTTT.